What follows is one T cell receptor beta chain and its context. Its target is not known. The entry originates in a study of human T cells and chemical hapten exposure. Study-level background: 2% DPC applied to an approximately 2 cm by approximately 2 cm arm area sensitized donors. The study, taken as a whole, reports: Counts of expanded TCRs (at PT1) showed a positive correlation with patch test score. Relative to controls, expanded TCRs formed significantly more large CDR3 similarity clusters.

One entry per CDR3 protein results from TCRdb running MiXCR on the RACE reads. The table includes roughly 130,000 distinct CDR3 sequences, 11% detected once. Between the trimmed V and J ends, which lost 0 bases and 4 bases, there was a span of 12 bases. Germline assignment: CDR1 SGHRS and CDR2 YFSETQ. The CDR3 covers 15 residues. Time point specified: patch test 3, about 24 weeks after DPC sensitization. Treatment noted: therapeutic diphenylcyclopropenone sensitization with weekly scalp DPC. Extraction of total RNA was performed on unfractionated whole blood. The chain couples TRBV5-1 to TRBJ2-3; perhaps TRBD2 as D (5 bases). This specimen was whole blood, taken in connection with sensitization to the hapten diphenylcyclopropenone (DPC). The receptor's source is a woman between 45 and 60 years old with alopecia areata. Some clones in this sample may be carry-over from other donors' samples. The CDR3 region is CASSLEAGGADTQYF. CDR3 bases: TGCGCCAGCAGCTTGGAGGCAGGAGGTGCAGATACGCAGTATTTT. Full variable domain (rest looked up from reference TRBV5-1 and TRBJ2-3): KAGVTQTPRYLIKTRGQQVTLSCSPISGHRSVSWYQQTPGQGLQFLFEYFSETQRNKGNFPGRFSGRQFSNSRSEMNVSTLELGDSALYLCASSLEAGGADTQYFGPGTRLTVL.